A selection of T cell receptor beta chains follows, all from one sample in a study of T cell repertoires in cytomegalovirus infection. The antigens for these receptors are not known. TCRdb re-called the reads with MiXCR, one entry per CDR3 protein. Of fewer than 950,000 distinct CDR3 sequences in the sample, 30% to 35% are singletons; the top ten hold over 10%. The material sequenced was cultured CD8+ T cells from PBMCs, taken from culture after CMV antigen stimulation. These receptors came from a human donor in good health (CMV status not recorded). Some clones in this sample may be carry-over from other donors' samples. The CDR3 runs from the conserved cysteine through the conserved F or W. The order of the fields is V gene, J gene, clone size, CDR3 protein. The size field is filled for only some rows; it gives once, few, many or a size class.

v_gene: TRBV5-6
j_gene: TRBJ2-5
abundance: -
CDR3aa: CASSPTSGNLETQYF

v_gene: TRBV4-3
j_gene: TRBJ2-3
abundance: -
CDR3aa: CASSQRNQVDPLGRTDTQYF

v_gene: TRBV20-1
j_gene: TRBJ2-7
abundance: few
CDR3aa: CSARDGGSYEQYF

v_gene: TRBV4-1
j_gene: TRBJ2-1
abundance: -
CDR3aa: CASSQDPGQGSMGEQFF

v_gene: TRBV19
j_gene: TRBJ1-2
abundance: -
CDR3aa: CASTSAPGRTYGYTF

v_gene: TRBV7-9
j_gene: TRBJ2-5
abundance: many
CDR3aa: CASSAGGIETQYF

v_gene: TRBV28
j_gene: TRBJ1-3
abundance: -
CDR3aa: CASSLPAGGSGNTIYF

v_gene: TRBV7-6
j_gene: TRBJ2-5
abundance: -
CDR3aa: CASSLVSDRQETPYF

v_gene: TRBV6-5
j_gene: TRBJ1-4
abundance: few
CDR3aa: CASRPGTGVPYDDEKLFF

v_gene: TRBV6-6
j_gene: TRBJ1-6
abundance: -
CDR3aa: CASTPGQEVSYNSPLHF

v_gene: TRBV15
j_gene: TRBJ1-4
abundance: -
CDR3aa: CATSRNEKLFF

v_gene: TRBV19
j_gene: TRBJ2-1
abundance: few
CDR3aa: CASSNGGWEDEQFF

v_gene: TRBV12-3/TRBV12-4
j_gene: TRBJ2-1
abundance: -
CDR3aa: CASSVTSDAYNEQFF

v_gene: TRBV20-1
j_gene: TRBJ1-2
abundance: many
CDR3aa: CSVFRGLGDYGYTF

v_gene: TRBV12-3/TRBV12-4
j_gene: TRBJ2-3
abundance: few
CDR3aa: CASSLSREVDTQYF

v_gene: TRBV7-1
j_gene: TRBJ1-4
abundance: -
CDR3aa: CASSPPGGSFDEKLFF

v_gene: TRBV19
j_gene: TRBJ2-5
abundance: -
CDR3aa: CASRTYRTGQETQYF

v_gene: TRBV7-6
j_gene: TRBJ2-4
abundance: -
CDR3aa: CASSAPGSPWDKNIQYF

v_gene: TRBV9
j_gene: TRBJ2-1
abundance: few
CDR3aa: CASSDTQGEQFF

v_gene: TRBV7-3
j_gene: TRBJ2-2
abundance: -
CDR3aa: CASSLNLGRGELFF

v_gene: TRBV7-8
j_gene: TRBJ2-1
abundance: many
CDR3aa: CASSLGPSGYNEQFF

v_gene: TRBV7-9
j_gene: TRBJ2-3
abundance: few
CDR3aa: CASSTGLAGFFADTQYF

v_gene: TRBV6-1
j_gene: TRBJ2-5
abundance: few
CDR3aa: CASSPTPLVVAGEEETQYF

v_gene: TRBV7-6
j_gene: TRBJ2-3
abundance: few
CDR3aa: CASSTRVGEYF

v_gene: TRBV7-8
j_gene: TRBJ2-5
abundance: -
CDR3aa: CTSSPRVGRETQYF

v_gene: TRBV6-5
j_gene: TRBJ2-2
abundance: -
CDR3aa: CASSNLAGGAGELFF

v_gene: TRBV5-6
j_gene: TRBJ1-6
abundance: many
CDR3aa: CASSPGPGGNSPLHF

v_gene: TRBV6-5
j_gene: TRBJ2-1
abundance: many
CDR3aa: CASSYSGTSSYNEQFF

v_gene: TRBV7-9
j_gene: TRBJ1-1
abundance: -
CDR3aa: CASSWPGNRNTEAFF

v_gene: TRBV6-1
j_gene: TRBJ2-2
abundance: many
CDR3aa: CASSSLGQGAVGSTGELFF

v_gene: TRBV7-9
j_gene: TRBJ2-1
abundance: few
CDR3aa: CASQGAPHYNEQFF

v_gene: TRBV7-2
j_gene: TRBJ2-5
abundance: many
CDR3aa: CASSLGGGAEETQYF

v_gene: TRBV6-5
j_gene: TRBJ2-5
abundance: -
CDR3aa: CASTRILGAGTQYF

v_gene: TRBV14
j_gene: TRBJ2-3
abundance: -
CDR3aa: CASSPPLDADMQYF

v_gene: TRBV7-9
j_gene: TRBJ2-1
abundance: -
CDR3aa: CASSDTGWGDEQFF

v_gene: TRBV7-8
j_gene: TRBJ2-4
abundance: few
CDR3aa: CASSLAGPPFADIQYF